The rows below give T cell receptor beta chains drawn from one sample of a study of early stage breast cancer tumors. TCRdb keeps only in-frame clones here, not all; method: immunoSEQ multiplex PCR. Of approximately 20,000 clones in the sample, approximately 82% were seen once. The specimen sequenced was blood. These receptors were obtained from a person aged 70 to 85 with breast cancer. The CDR3 runs from the conserved cysteine through the conserved F or W. A D gene is named only where the DNA matches it firmly. Clone size is given for some rows only: seen once, a few or many times, or a class if the clone is expanded.

once TRBJ1-2 TRBV27 NA CASSPRGQTNYGYTF TGTGCCAGCAGTCCCCGCGGACAGACTAACTATGGCTACACCTTC
NA TRBJ2-2 TRBV5-6 TRBD1 CASSLGQGYTGELFF TGTGCCAGCAGCCTGGGACAGGGGTACACCGGGGAGCTGTTTTTT
once TRBJ1-2 TRBV14 TRBD1 CASSQDQTGRGYTF TGTGCCAGCAGCCAAGACCAGACAGGGAGAGGCTACACCTTC
NA TRBJ2-7 TRBV7-2 NA CASSPARKNEQYF TGTGCCAGCAGCCCTGCCAGGAAAAACGAGCAGTACTTC
NA TRBJ2-5 TRBV12-5 TRBD2 CASGLAGLAGEETQYF TGTGCTAGTGGTTTAGCGGGACTAGCGGGGGAAGAGACCCAGTACTTC
NA TRBJ1-1 TRBV4-1 NA CASSQWFNDIGGSFEAFF TGCGCCAGCAGCCAATGGTTCAATGACATCGGGGGATCTTTTGAAGCTTTCTTT
NA TRBJ2-2 TRBV7-9 NA CASSLANGGTGELFF TGTGCCAGCAGCTTAGCGAACGGGGGCACCGGGGAGCTGTTTTTT
NA TRBJ2-3 TRBV9 TRBD2 CASSTRSGGLAGSTDTQYF TGTGCCAGCAGCACTCGTAGTGGGGGACTAGCGGGGAGCACAGATACGCAGTATTTT
NA TRBJ1-2 TRBV10-3 NA CAISEGQGRGGYTF TGTGCCATCAGTGAAGGTCAGGGAAGAGGTGGCTACACCTTC
few TRBJ1-5 TRBV19 TRBD1 CASRDRANQPQHF TGTGCCAGTAGGGACAGGGCCAATCAGCCCCAGCATTTT
NA TRBJ1-5 TRBV19 TRBD1 CASRTGSDQPQHF TGTGCCAGCAGGACAGGGAGTGATCAGCCCCAGCATTTT
NA TRBJ1-4 TRBV4-1 NA CASSQDWAKGEKLFF TGCGCCAGCAGCCAAGATTGGGCAAAGGGGGAAAAACTGTTTTTT
NA TRBJ2-7 TRBV4-2 NA CASSQDGVSEQYF TGTGCCAGCAGCCAAGACGGGGTTAGTGAGCAGTACTTC
NA TRBJ2-2 TRBV5-5 NA CASSLARVPNTGELFF TGTGCCAGCAGCTTGGCCCGGGTCCCGAACACCGGGGAGCTGTTTTTT
once TRBJ1-5 TRBV4-2 TRBD1 CASSQEWTGPNQPQHF TGTGCCAGCAGCCAAGAGTGGACAGGTCCGAATCAGCCCCAGCATTTT
NA TRBJ1-2 TRBV6-5 NA CASRGTMDYGYTF TGTGCCAGCCGGGGGACCATGGACTATGGCTACACCTTC
NA TRBJ2-2 TRBV5-1 NA CASSLTEIGELFF TGCGCCAGCAGCTTGACAGAGATCGGGGAGCTGTTTTTT
once TRBJ2-4 TRBV7-3 NA CASSLSGKNIQYF TGTGCCAGCAGCTTATCAGGGAAAAACATTCAGTACTTC
NA TRBJ1-5 TRBV28 NA CASSAGNQPQHF TGTGCCAGCAGTGCGGGCAATCAGCCCCAGCATTTT